This TCR beta chain was captured in a study of blood T cell repertoires in COVID-19. Study as a whole: Samples representing acute and convalescent COVID-19 were sourced from the United States, Italy and Spain. Nucleic acid was either cDNA or gDNA, and it came from T cells, B-cell-depleted T cells, or PBMCs.

Per the authors' pipeline: Amplification with reference gene primers provided the estimates of nucleated cell counts. Assay used: immunoSEQ multiplex PCR; TCRdb lists only in-frame clones, some missing. The V and J calls and clone size were taken over from that table, and D and trimming were inferred from the DNA. The sample holds 72,000 or so clones, 65% to 90% seen once. This clonotype was obtained from an elderly man with active COVID-19. Sequenced sample: peripheral blood.

The CDR3 sequence: CASSATPQGTINEQFF. CDR3 DNA: TGTGCCAGCAGCGCAACCCCACAGGGGACCATCAATGAGCAGTTCTTC. The chain is built from TRBV9 and TRBJ2-1, with TRBD1 matching over 7 bases. The CDR3 length is 16 residues. Germline values: CDR1 SGDLS, CDR2 YYNGEE. After removal of 3 bases from V and 6 bases from J, the junction contained 12 bases not matched to a gene.